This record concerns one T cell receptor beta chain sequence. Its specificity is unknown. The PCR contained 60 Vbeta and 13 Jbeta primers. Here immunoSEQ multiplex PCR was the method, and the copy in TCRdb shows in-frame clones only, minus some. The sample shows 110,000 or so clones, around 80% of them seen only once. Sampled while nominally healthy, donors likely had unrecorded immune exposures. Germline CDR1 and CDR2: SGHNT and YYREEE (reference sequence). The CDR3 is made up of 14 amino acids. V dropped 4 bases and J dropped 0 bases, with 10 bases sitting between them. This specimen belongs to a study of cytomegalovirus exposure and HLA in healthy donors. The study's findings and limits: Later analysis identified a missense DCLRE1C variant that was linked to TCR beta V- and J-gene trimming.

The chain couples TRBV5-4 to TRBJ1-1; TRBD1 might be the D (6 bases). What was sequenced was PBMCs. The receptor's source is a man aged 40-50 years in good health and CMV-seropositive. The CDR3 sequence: CASSRDNMNTEAFF. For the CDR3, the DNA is TGTGCCAGCAGCCGGGACAATATGAACACTGAAGCTTTCTTT. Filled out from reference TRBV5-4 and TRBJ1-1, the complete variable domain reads ETGVTQSPTHLIKTRGQQVTLRCSSQSGHNTVSWYQQALGQGPQFIFQYYREEENGRGNFPPRFSGLQFPNYSSELNVNALELDDSALYLCASSRDNMNTEAFFGQGTRLTVV.